This is a list of T cell receptor beta chains from one sample in a study of blood T cell repertoires in COVID-19. Libraries were prepared by immunoSEQ multiplex PCR; TCRdb keeps only in-frame clonotypes and omits some of them. This sample carries under 200,000 clones, 88% of them seen once, and the ten largest clones take roughly 5.6%. Source material: peripheral blood. The source of these receptors is a man aged 40-49 years with active or convalescent COVID-19. Both conserved end residues are part of each CDR3. Each record gives: D gene, V gene, clone size, J gene, CDR3 protein, CDR3 DNA. D genes are given only for firm matches. The listing skips clone size in some rows; elsewhere it reads once, few, many or a size class.

>.|TRBV11-2|.|TRBJ2-5
CASSLVVRGQETQYF
TGTGCCAGCAGCTTAGTGGTCAGGGGACAAGAGACCCAGTACTTC
>.|TRBV2|.|TRBJ2-1
CASASSGGGEQFF
TGTGCCAGCGCTTCATCGGGGGGCGGGGAGCAGTTCTTC
>.|TRBV30|.|TRBJ2-1
CAWRLVNEQFF
TGTGCCTGGAGACTTGTCAATGAGCAGTTCTTC
>.|TRBV11-1|.|TRBJ2-2
CASSLILTGELFF
TGTGCCAGCAGCTTAATCCTCACCGGGGAGCTGTTTTTT
>.|TRBV27|.|TRBJ1-1
CASGLGRGMNTEAFF
TGTGCCAGCGGCCTGGGCCGGGGAATGAACACTGAAGCTTTCTTT
>.|TRBV11-2|.|TRBJ1-2
CASSLMAGVGYTF
TGTGCCAGCAGCTTAATGGCAGGGGTGGGCTACACCTTC
>.|TRBV6-5|.|TRBJ2-3
CASSLELAGDTQYF
TGTGCCAGCAGTTTAGAACTCGCCGGGGATACGCAGTATTTT
>.|TRBV7-9|.|TRBJ1-2
CASGQSGGAPPLSPYGYTF
TGTGCCAGCGGACAATCTGGGGGGGCGCCGCCCTTATCCCCCTATGGCTACACCTTC
>.|TRBV30|.|TRBJ2-3
CAWSVQGADTQYF
TGTGCCTGGAGTGTCCAGGGCGCAGATACGCAGTATTTT
>TRBD2|TRBV28|.|TRBJ2-7
CASTLSGGRGGEQYF
TGTGCCAGCACCCTGAGCGGGGGCCGGGGTGGGGAGCAGTACTTC
>.|TRBV28|.|TRBJ1-2
CASRAGFNYGYTF
TGTGCCAGCAGGGCAGGATTTAACTATGGCTACACCTTC
>TRBD2|TRBV4-1|.|TRBJ2-1
CASSQDFGRSYNEQFF
TGCGCCAGCAGCCAAGATTTCGGGAGGTCCTACAATGAGCAGTTCTTC
>.|TRBV3-1/TRBV3-2|.|TRBJ1-1
CASSQGSRTEAFF
TGTGCCAGCAGCCAAGGGTCTAGGACTGAAGCTTTCTTT
>TRBD1|TRBV11-3|.|TRBJ2-5
CASSPRQGEGETQYF
TGTGCCAGCAGCCCCAGACAGGGTGAAGGTGAGACCCAGTACTTC
>TRBD1|TRBV28|.|TRBJ1-5
CASSPSGGGQPQHF
TGTGCCAGCAGCCCCTCAGGGGGAGGTCAGCCCCAGCATTTT
>TRBD1|TRBV4-2|.|TRBJ1-2
CASSQEKVDRAIDGYTF
TGTGCCAGCAGCCAAGAAAAAGTCGACAGGGCGATTGATGGCTACACCTTC
>.|TRBV30|few|TRBJ1-1
CAWSPTLTGSGTEAFF
TGTGCCTGGAGTCCCACTCTGACAGGAAGTGGTACTGAAGCTTTCTTT
>.|TRBV5-1|.|TRBJ1-2
CASSSSTVGYTF
TGCGCCAGCAGCTCGTCTACTGTAGGCTACACCTTC
>.|TRBV5-4|few|TRBJ1-6
CASSLEGYGSPLHF
TGTGCCAGCAGCTTAGAGGGATATGGGTCACCCCTCCACTTT
>.|TRBV6-2/TRBV6-3|.|TRBJ1-5
CASSYSNSLNQPQHF
TGTGCCAGCAGTTACTCGAACAGTCTCAATCAGCCCCAGCATTTT
>.|TRBV6-5|few|TRBJ1-6
CASSYGGPAGSPLHF
TGTGCCAGCTCTTACGGGGGTCCGGCCGGTTCACCCCTCCACTTT
>.|TRBV2|.|TRBJ1-1
CASSEVKKGKAFF
TGTGCCAGCAGTGAAGTAAAGAAGGGGAAAGCTTTCTTT
>.|TRBV27|.|TRBJ1-5
CASGSGEQPQHF
TGTGCCAGCGGGTCAGGGGAACAGCCCCAGCATTTT
>.|TRBV18|.|TRBJ2-1
CASSPPTIRGEQFF
TGTGCCAGCTCACCACCGACGATCCGCGGTGAGCAGTTCTTC
>TRBD1|TRBV18|.|TRBJ1-1
CASSRGQAANTEAFF
TGTGCCAGCTCACGTGGACAGGCGGCGAACACTGAAGCTTTCTTT
>TRBD1|TRBV6-1|.|TRBJ1-2
CASSELRTGINYGYTF
TGTGCCAGCAGTGAACTTCGGACAGGGATTAACTATGGCTACACCTTC
>.|TRBV29-1|.|TRBJ2-5
CSAAGVNGETQYF
TGCAGCGCCGCAGGGGTCAACGGAGAGACCCAGTACTTC
>.|TRBV7-9|.|TRBJ1-4
CASSLGGNEKLFF
TGTGCCAGCAGCTTAGGCGGAAATGAAAAACTGTTTTTT
>TRBD2|TRBV19|.|TRBJ2-3
CASTLSGGVFDTDTQYF
TGTGCCAGTACACTTAGCGGGGGGGTTTTTGACACAGATACGCAGTATTTT
>TRBD1|TRBV7-9|.|TRBJ1-5
CASSSTGNGGQPQHF
TGTGCCAGCAGCTCGACAGGGAATGGGGGGCAGCCCCAGCATTTT
>.|TRBV5-1|.|TRBJ1-3
CASTPGPSSGNTIYF
TGCGCCAGCACCCCGGGTCCAAGCTCTGGAAACACCATATATTTT
>TRBD1|TRBV7-3|.|TRBJ2-1
CASSPRTGGGDEQFF
TGTGCCAGCAGCCCAAGGACAGGGGGAGGAGATGAGCAGTTCTTC
>.|TRBV5-1|.|TRBJ1-1
CASSLDSLNTEAFF
TGCGCCAGCAGCTTGGACAGCTTGAACACTGAAGCTTTCTTT
>TRBD1|TRBV6-1|.|TRBJ2-7
CASSARSGTGLSEQYF
TGTGCCAGCAGTGCTCGATCCGGGACAGGGTTATCCGAGCAGTACTTC
>.|TRBV5-4|.|TRBJ2-7
CASSSTGWGGEQYF
TGTGCCAGCAGCTCCACAGGGTGGGGCGGCGAGCAGTACTTC
>TRBD2|TRBV3-1/TRBV3-2|.|TRBJ2-5
CASSLLRTSGQETQYF
TGTGCCAGCAGCCTTCTTCGGACTAGCGGACAAGAGACCCAGTACTTC
>.|TRBV7-2|.|TRBJ2-7
CASSLVGIRAAALPLGQYF
TGTGCCAGCAGCTTAGTCGGGATCCGCGCTGCCGCCCTACCCCTCGGGCAGTACTTC
>.|TRBV7-3|once|TRBJ2-1
CASSPSSGTGNNEQFF
TGTGCCAGCAGCCCATCGTCCGGGACTGGAAACAATGAGCAGTTCTTC
>.|TRBV28|.|TRBJ2-5
CASSFDSLLQYF
TGTGCCAGCAGTTTCGACAGTTTGCTCCAGTACTTC
>.|TRBV18|once|TRBJ2-1
CASSRLDEGEQFF
TGTGCCAGCTCACGTCTGGATGAGGGTGAGCAGTTCTTC
>TRBD2|TRBV27|.|TRBJ2-1
CASSLSPSGRASEQFF
TGTGCCAGCAGTTTATCTCCTAGCGGGAGGGCCAGCGAGCAGTTCTTC
>TRBD1|TRBV7-2|.|TRBJ2-1
CASRDRAGNEQFF
TGTGCCAGTCGAGACAGGGCGGGCAATGAGCAGTTCTTC
>.|TRBV19|.|TRBJ2-6
CASSITLSGANVLTF
TGTGCCAGTAGTATAACCCTATCTGGGGCCAACGTCCTGACTTTC
>TRBD1|TRBV25-1|few|TRBJ1-2
CASSIGTGPGYTF
TGTGCCAGCAGTATAGGGACAGGGCCTGGCTACACCTTC
>TRBD2|TRBV28|once|TRBJ2-7
CASAEGGAFYEQYF
TGTGCCAGCGCCGAGGGAGGGGCATTCTACGAGCAGTACTTC
>.|TRBV7-3|.|TRBJ2-3
CASSSRGGEVF
TGTGCCAGCAGCTCCCGAGGGGGGGAGGTGTTT
>.|TRBV12-5|.|TRBJ1-3
CASGLVLWGRAGNTIYF
TGTGCTAGTGGTTTGGTTCTTTGGGGGCGAGCTGGAAACACCATATATTTT
>.|TRBV7-8|once|TRBJ1-1
CASSLGVVMNTEAFF
TGTGCCAGCAGCTTAGGAGTCGTCATGAACACTGAAGCTTTCTTT
>TRBD1|TRBV28|.|TRBJ1-1
CASSFWTGKAFF
TGTGCCAGCAGTTTCTGGACAGGGAAAGCTTTCTTT
>.|TRBV11-2|.|TRBJ2-1
CASSLVLGGGSYNEQFF
TGTGCCAGCAGCTTAGTATTAGGGGGGGGCTCCTACAATGAGCAGTTCTTC